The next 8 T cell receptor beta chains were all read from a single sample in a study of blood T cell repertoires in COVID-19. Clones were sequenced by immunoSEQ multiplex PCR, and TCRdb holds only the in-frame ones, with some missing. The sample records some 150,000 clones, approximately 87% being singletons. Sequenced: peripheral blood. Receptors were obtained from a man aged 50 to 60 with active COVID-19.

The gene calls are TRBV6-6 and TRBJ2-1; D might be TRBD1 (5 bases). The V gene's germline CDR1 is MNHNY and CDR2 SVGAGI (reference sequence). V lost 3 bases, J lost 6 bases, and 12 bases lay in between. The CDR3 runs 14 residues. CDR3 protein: CASSYWGDVNEQFF. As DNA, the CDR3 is TGTGCCAGCAGTTATTGGGGCGACGTCAATGAGCAGTTCTTC.

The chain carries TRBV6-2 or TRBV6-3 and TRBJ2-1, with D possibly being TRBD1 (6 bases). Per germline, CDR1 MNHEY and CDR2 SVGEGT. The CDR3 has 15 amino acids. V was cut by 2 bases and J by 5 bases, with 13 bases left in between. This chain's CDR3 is CASSYDSGGHNEQFF. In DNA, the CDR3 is TGTGCCAGCAGTTACGATTCTGGGGGCCACAATGAGCAGTTCTTC.

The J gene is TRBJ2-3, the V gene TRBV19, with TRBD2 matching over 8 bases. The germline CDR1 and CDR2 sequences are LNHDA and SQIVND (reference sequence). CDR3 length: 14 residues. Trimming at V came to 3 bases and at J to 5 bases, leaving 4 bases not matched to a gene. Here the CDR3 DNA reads TGTGCCAGTAGTATCCGGGGGGGGGAAGATACGCAGTATTTT. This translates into CASSIRGGEDTQYF.

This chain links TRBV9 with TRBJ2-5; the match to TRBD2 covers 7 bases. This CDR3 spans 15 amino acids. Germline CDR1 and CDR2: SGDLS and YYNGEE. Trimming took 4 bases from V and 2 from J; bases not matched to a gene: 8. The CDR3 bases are TGTGCCAGCAGCATTGGGACTATGCCGCAAGAGACCCAGTACTTC. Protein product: CASSIGTMPQETQYF.

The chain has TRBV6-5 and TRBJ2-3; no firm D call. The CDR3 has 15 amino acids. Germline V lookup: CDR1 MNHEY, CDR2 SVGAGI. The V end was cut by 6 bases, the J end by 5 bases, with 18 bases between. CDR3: CASRRFGSTGDTQYF. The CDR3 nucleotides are TGTGCCAGCAGGCGCTTCGGCAGCACGGGAGATACGCAGTATTTT.

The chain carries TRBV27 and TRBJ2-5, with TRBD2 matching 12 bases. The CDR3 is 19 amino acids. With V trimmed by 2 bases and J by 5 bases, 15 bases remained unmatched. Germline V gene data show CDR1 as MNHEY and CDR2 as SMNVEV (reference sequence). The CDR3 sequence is CASSLKPYPLAGGPETQYF. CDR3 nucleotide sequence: TGTGCCAGCAGTTTAAAACCCTACCCACTAGCGGGGGGCCCGGAGACCCAGTACTTC.

CDR3 in amino acids: CSVEDLGGSTDTQYF. CDR3 nucleotide sequence: TGCAGCGTTGAAGATCTGGGGGGTTCCACAGATACGCAGTATTTT. The chain has TRBV29-1 and TRBJ2-3; tentatively, D is TRBD2 (6 bases). Germline CDR1 SQVTM, CDR2 ANQGSEA. The CDR3 extends over 15 amino acids. Trimming took off 0 bases at V and 2 bases at J, with 12 bases between the two ends.

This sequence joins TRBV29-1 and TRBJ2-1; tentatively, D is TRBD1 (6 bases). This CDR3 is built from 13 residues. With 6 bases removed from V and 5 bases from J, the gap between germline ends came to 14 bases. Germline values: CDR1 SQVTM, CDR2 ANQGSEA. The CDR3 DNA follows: TGCAGCGTAGGACAGCTAGCCCACAATGAGCAGTTCTTC. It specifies CSVGQLAHNEQFF.